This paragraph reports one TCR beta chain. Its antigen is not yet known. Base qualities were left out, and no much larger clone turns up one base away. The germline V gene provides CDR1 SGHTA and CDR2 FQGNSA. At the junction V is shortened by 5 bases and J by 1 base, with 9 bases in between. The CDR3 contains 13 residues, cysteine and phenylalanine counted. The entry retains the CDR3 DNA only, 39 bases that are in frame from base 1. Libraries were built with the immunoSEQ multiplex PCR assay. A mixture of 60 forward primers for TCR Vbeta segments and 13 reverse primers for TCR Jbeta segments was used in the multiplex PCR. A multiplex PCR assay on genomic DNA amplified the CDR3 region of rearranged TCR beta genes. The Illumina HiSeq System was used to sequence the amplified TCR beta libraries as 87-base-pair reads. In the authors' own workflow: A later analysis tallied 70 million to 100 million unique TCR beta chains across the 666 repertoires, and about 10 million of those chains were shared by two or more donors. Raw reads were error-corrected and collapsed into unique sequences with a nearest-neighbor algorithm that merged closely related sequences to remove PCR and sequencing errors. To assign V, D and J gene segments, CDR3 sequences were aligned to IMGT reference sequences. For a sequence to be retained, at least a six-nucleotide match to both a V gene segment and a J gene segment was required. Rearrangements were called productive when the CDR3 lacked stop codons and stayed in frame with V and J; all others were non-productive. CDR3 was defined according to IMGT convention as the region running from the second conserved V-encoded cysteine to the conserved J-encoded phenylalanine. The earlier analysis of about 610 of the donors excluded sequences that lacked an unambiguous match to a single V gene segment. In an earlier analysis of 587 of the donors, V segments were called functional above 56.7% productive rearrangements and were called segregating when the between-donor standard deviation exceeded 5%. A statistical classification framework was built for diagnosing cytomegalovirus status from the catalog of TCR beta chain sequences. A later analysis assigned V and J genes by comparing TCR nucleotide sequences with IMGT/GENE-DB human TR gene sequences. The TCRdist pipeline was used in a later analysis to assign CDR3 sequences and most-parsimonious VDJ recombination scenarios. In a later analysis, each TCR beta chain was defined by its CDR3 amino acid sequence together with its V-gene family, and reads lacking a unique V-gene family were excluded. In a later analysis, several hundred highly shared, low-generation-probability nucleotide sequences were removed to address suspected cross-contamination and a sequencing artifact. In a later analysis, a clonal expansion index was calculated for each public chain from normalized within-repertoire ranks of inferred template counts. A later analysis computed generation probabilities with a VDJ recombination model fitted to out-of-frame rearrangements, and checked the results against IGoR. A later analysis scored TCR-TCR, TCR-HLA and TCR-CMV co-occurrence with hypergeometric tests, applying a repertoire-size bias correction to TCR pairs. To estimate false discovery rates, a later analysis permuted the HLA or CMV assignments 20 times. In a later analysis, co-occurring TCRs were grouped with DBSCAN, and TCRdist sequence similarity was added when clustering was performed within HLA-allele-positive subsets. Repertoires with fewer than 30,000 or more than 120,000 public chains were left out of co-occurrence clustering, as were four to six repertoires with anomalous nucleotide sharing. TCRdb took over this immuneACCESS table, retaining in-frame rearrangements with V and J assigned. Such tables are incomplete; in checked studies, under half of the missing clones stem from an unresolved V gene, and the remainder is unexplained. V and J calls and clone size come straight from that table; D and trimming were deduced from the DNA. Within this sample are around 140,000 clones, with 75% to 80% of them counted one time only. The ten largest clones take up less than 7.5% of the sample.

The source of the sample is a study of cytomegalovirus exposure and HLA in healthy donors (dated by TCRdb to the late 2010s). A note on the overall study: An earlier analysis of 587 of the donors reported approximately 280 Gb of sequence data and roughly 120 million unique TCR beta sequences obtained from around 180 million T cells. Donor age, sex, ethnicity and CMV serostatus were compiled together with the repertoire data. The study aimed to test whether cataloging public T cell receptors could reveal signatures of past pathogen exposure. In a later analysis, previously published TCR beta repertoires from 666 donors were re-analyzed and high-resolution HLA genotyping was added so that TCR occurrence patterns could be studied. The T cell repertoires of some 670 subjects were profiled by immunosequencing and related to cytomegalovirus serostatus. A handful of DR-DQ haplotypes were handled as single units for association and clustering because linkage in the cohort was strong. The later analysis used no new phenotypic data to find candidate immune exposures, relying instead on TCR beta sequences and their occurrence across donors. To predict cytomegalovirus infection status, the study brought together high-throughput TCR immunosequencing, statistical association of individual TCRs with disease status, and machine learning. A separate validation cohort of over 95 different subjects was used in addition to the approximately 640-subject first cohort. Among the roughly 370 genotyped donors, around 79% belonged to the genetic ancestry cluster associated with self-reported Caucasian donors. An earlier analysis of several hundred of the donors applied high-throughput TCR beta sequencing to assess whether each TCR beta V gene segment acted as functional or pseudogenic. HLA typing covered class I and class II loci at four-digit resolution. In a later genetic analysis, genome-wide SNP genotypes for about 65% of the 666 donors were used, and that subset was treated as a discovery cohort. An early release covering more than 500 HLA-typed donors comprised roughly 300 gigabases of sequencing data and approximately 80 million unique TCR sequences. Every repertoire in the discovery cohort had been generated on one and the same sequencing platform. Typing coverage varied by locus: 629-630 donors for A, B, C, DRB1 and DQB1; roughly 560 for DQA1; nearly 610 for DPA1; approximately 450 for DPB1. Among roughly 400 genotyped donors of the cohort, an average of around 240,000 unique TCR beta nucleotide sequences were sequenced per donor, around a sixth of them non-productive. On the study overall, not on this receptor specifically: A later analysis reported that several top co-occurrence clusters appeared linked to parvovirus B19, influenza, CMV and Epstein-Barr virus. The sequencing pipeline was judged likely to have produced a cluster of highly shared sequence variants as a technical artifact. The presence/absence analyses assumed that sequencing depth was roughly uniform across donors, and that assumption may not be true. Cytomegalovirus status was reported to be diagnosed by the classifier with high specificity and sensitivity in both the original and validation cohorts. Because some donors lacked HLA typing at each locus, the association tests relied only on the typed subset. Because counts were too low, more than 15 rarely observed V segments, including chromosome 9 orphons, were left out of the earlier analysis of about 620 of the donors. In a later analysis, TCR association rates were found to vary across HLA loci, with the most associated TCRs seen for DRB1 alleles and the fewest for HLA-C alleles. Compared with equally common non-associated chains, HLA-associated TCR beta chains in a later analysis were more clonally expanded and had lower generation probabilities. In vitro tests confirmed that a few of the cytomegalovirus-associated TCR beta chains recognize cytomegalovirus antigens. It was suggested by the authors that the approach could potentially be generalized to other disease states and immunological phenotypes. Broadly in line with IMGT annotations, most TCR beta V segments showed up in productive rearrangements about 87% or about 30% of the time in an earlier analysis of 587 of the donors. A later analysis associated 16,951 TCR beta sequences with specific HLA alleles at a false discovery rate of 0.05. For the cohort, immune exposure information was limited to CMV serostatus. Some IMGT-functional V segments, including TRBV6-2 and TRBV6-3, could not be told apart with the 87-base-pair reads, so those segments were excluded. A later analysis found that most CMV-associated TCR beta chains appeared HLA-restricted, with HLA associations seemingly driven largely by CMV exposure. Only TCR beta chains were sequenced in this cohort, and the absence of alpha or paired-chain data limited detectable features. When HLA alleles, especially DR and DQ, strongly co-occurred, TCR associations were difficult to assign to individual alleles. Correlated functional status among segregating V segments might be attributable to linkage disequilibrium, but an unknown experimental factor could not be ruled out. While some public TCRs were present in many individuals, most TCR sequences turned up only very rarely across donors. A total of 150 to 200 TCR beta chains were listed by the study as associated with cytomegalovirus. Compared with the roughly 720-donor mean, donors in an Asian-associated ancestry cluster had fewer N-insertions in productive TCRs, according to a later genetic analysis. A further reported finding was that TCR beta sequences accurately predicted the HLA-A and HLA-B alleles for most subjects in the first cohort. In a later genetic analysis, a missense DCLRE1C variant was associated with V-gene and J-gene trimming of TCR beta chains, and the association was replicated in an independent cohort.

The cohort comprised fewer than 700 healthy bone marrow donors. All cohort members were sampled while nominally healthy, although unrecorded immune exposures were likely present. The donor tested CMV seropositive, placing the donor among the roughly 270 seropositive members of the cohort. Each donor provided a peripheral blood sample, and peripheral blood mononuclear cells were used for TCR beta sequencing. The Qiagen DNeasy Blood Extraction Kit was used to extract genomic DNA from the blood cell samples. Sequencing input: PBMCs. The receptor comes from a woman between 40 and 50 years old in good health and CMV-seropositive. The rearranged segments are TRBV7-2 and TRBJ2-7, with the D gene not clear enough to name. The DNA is TGTGCCAGCAGCCGAGACATTTCCTACGAGCAGTACTTC. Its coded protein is CASSRDISYEQYF.